Sequencing of this TCR beta chain was carried out in a study of spatial heterogeneity in lung cancer. Overall study context: A consistent excess of beta-chain over alpha-chain sequences was detected. Findings of the study overall: Ubiquitous expanded tumor TCRs were seen in blood more at resection than at follow-up.

This clonotype was seen only a few times. Its target is unknown. One entry per CDR3 protein, called by TCRdb with MiXCR from the 5' RACE reads. The sample has some 44,000 distinct CDR3 sequences, roughly 15% seen once; the top ten hold 55% to 70%. Trimming shortened V by 6 bases and J by 0 bases, and 8 bases separated the two germline ends. CDR3 size: 13 residues. The time point here: sample taken at primary tumor resection. The donors were about 72 patients with non-small cell lung cancer that was early-stage and untreated. Sequencing covered unsorted whole RNA taken from tumor, nontumor lung or frozen PBMC.

The sequenced sample was PBMCs, obtained at surgery. This chain joins TRBV12-3 or TRBV12-4 and TRBJ1-1; D remains unclear. The receptor comes from a male donor with early-stage non-small cell lung cancer. The CDR3 DNA sequence: TGTGCCAGCAGAGACCCCATGAACACTGAAGCTTTCTTT. Its protein is CASRDPMNTEAFF.